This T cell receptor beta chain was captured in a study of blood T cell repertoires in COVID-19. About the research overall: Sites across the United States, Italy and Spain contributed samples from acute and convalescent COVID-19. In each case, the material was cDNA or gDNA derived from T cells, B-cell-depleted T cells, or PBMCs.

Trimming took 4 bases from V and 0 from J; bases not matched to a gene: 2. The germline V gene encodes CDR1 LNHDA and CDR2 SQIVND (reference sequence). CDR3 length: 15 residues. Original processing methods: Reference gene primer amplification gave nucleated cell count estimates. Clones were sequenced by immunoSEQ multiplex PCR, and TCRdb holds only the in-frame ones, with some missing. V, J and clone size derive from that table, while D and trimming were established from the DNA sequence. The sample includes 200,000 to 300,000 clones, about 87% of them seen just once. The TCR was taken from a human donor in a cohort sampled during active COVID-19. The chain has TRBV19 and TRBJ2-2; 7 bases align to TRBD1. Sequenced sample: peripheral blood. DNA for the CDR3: TGTGCCAGTAGTAGGCAGGGGGCGAACACCGGGGAGCTGTTTTTT. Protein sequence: CASSRQGANTGELFF.